Sequencing of this T cell receptor (beta chain) was carried out in a study of neurological immune-mediated disorders. Healthy control participants comprised blood bank volunteers in Maryland, USA. 5'RACE with 10-nucleotide random UMIs generated the cDNA. TCRdb reanalysed the 5' RACE reads using MiXCR and keeps one entry per CDR3 protein. The repertoire consists of 80,000 or so distinct CDR3 sequences, with about 9.7% occurring once and the leading ten covering 1.7%. CDR3 length equals 19 residues. Trimming took 0 bases from V and 5 from J; bases not matched to a gene: 15. Germline-derived CDR1 and CDR2 are SGHRS and YFSETQ. General study points: Patients with HTLV-1-associated myelopathy showed the most TCR clonal expansion. Those with multiple sclerosis showed the least, falling below healthy controls.

Remarks on this clonotype: The antigen remains unidentified.

This sequence was found in a man aged 45 to 65 in good health. The chain employs TRBV5-1 and TRBJ2-7; 12 bases are a match to TRBD2. The sample taken for sequencing was PBMCs. CDR3 nucleotides: TGCGCCAGCAGCTTGGGACTTCGGGCTAGCGGGAGGGCCCAGAACGAGCAGTACTTC. Translated, it gives CASSLGLRASGRAQNEQYF. Full variable domain (missing parts from reference TRBV5-1 and TRBJ2-7): KAGVTQTPRYLIKTRGQQVTLSCSPISGHRSVSWYQQTPGQGLQFLFEYFSETQRNKGNFPGRFSGRQFSNSRSEMNVSTLELGDSALYLCASSLGLRASGRAQNEQYFGPGTRLTVT.